These T cell receptor beta chains were read from a single sample in a study of T cell responses to AZD1222 COVID-19 vaccine. Generated by immunoSEQ multiplex PCR, the TCRdb table keeps only in-frame clones and is missing some. The sample gives about 200,000 clones, almost 90% of which show up once; around 7.9% is in the top ten. The sample consisted of peripheral blood, taken on day 0 of AZD1222 vaccination. Every receptor here comes from an adult in good health. CDR3s include the opening cysteine and the closing phenylalanine or tryptophan. D genes are given only for firm matches. Not all rows give a size; the values are once, few, many and, for expanded clones, a class.

j_call v_call clone_size d_call cdr3_nt cdr3_aa
TRBJ1-2 TRBV7-9 - TRBD1 TGTGCCAGCAGCTTAGGAGGGGGCATCTATGGCTACACCTTC CASSLGGGIYGYTF
TRBJ1-1 TRBV2 - - TGTGCCAGCAGTGGGCTACGACGGGGAAACACTGAAGCTTTCTTT CASSGLRRGNTEAFF
TRBJ2-6 TRBV6-6 few - TGTGCCAGCATTAGAACAGACTCTGGGGCCAACGTCCTGACTTTC CASIRTDSGANVLTF
TRBJ1-5 TRBV4-2 - - TGTGCCAGCAGCCAAGCTCTCGAGGAGCCCCAGCATTTT CASSQALEEPQHF
TRBJ2-5 TRBV9 - - TGTGCCAGCAGCCCGAGGGGCCAAGAGACCCAGTACTTC CASSPRGQETQYF
TRBJ1-1 TRBV7-8 few - TGTGCCAGCAGCTTTGGTACCGAGAGGGGCCGGAACACTGAAGCTTTCTTT CASSFGTERGRNTEAFF
TRBJ1-3 TRBV6-5 once - TGTGCCAGCAGCCTAAACAGGGACTCTGGAAACACCATATATTTT CASSLNRDSGNTIYF
TRBJ1-1 TRBV5-6 - TRBD1 TGTGCCAGCAGCTTCGGACAGGCCTCCACTGAAGCTTTCTTT CASSFGQASTEAFF
TRBJ2-2 TRBV4-1 - - TGCGCCAGCAGCCAATCATATCCTATAACCGGGGAGCTGTTTTTT CASSQSYPITGELFF
TRBJ2-7 TRBV15 - - TGTGCCACCAGCAAAGAAGAGGGCGGCGAGCAGTACTTC CATSKEEGGEQYF